These 3 T cell receptor beta chains were sequenced from one sample in a study of post-analysis software for immune sequencing data (dated by TCRdb to between 2015 and 2017). What the authors observed across the whole study: Significantly higher frequencies in patients than in controls were found for several TRBV segments, including TRBV5-6, TRBV5-1 and TRBV20-1.

No antigens are known for them. Libraries came from PCR. Instrument used: Illumina HiSeq 2500. Unique molecular identifiers were incorporated into TCR beta cDNA libraries to reduce PCR and sequencing biases. The raw public reads went through TCRdb reprocessing: fastp at Q25, MiXCR clone calling, in-frame beta chains kept. Rows with a matching CDR3 protein are joined into one entry that keeps the most common DNA and genes. This sample comprises over 300,000 distinct CDR3 sequences, about a third of them detected only once. The ten most abundant clones make up roughly 12% of the sample. Input material: blood. All receptors come from a girl between 5 and 17 years old with multiple sclerosis.

The chain is built from TRBV20-1 and TRBJ1-2; maybe TRBD1 (5 bases). Per the germline V gene, CDR1 is DFQATT and CDR2 is SNEGSKA (reference sequence). V was shortened by 2 bases and J by 6 bases, with 13 bases between the two germline ends. The CDR3 extends over 13 amino acids. DNA of the CDR3: TGCAGTGCTAGACCACCCCTGGGACATGGCTACACCTTC. Protein sequence: CSARPPLGHGYTF.

A few counts support this clonotype. The CDR3 region has the DNA TGTGCCAGCAGCCCCGAGGGAGCGGCAAACACAGATACGCAGTATTTT. Amino acid sequence: CASSPEGAANTDTQYF. The chain combines TRBV11-2 with TRBJ2-3; possible D gene TRBD2, 5 bases. The germline gives CDR1 SGHAT, CDR2 FQNNGV. This CDR3 has 16 amino acids. V dropped 5 bases and J dropped 2 bases, with 17 bases sitting between them.

In this sample, this clonotype turned up many times. The chain carries TRBV4-3 and TRBJ2-5; 9 nucleotides match TRBD2. Germline V gene sequence: CDR1 LGHNA, CDR2 YSLEER. The junction had 7 bases not matched to a gene; V was cut back by 0 bases and J by 5 bases. CDR3 length: 16 amino acids. CDR3 in amino acids: CASSQDWASGVETQYF. The CDR3 DNA reads TGCGCCAGCAGCCAAGATTGGGCTAGCGGGGTTGAGACCCAGTACTTC.